A single sample gave rise to the 26 T cell receptor beta chains below, sequenced in a study of shared clonotypes between healthy human individuals. Assay: immunoSEQ multiplex PCR; the TCRdb copy retains only in-frame clones and omits some. The repertoire holds millions of clones, with around nine tenths as singletons. The specimen sequenced was naive CD4+ T cells sorted from blood. Subset in this sample: CD45RA+ positively selected. Receptor source: a man aged 18-30 years in good health.

The table lists this clone with a count of one. The chain uses TRBV13 and TRBJ2-1; 12 positions agree with TRBD1. This CDR3 region has 16 residues. V trimming: 5 bases; J trimming: 8 bases; junction bases outside the gene matches: 10. Germline CDR1 and CDR2: PRHDT and FYEKMQ (reference sequence). The CDR3 nucleotides are TGTGCCAGCAGCAAACCACCGGGACAGGGGGCCTATGAGCAGTTCTTC. Translated, it gives CASSKPPGQGAYEQFF.

V is TRBV29-1 and J is TRBJ1-2; TRBD1 might be the D (5 bases). V lost 5 bases to trimming and J lost 4 bases, with 14 bases between them. Germline CDR1 and CDR2: SQVTM and ANQGSEA. The CDR3 extends over 13 amino acids. CDR3 bases: TGCAGCGTTTGGTCAGGGCCCGTCTATGGCTACACCTTC. Translation gives CSVWSGPVYGYTF.

CDR3 in DNA: TGTGCCTGTTTAGGGACGGGTGAAAAACTGTTTTTT. It translates to CACLGTGEKLFF. This sequence joins TRBV30 and TRBJ1-4, with D maybe TRBD1 (5 bases). Germline CDR1 GTSNPN, CDR2 SVGIG (reference sequence). The CDR3 sequence is 12 residues long. The V and J ends lost 6 bases and 7 bases respectively, with 12 bases between them.

J is TRBJ2-3 and V is TRBV5-4; 7 bases align to TRBD2. The CDR3 has 12 amino acids. Germline V lookup: CDR1 SGHNT, CDR2 YYREEE (reference sequence). Unmatched junction bases numbered 2, after V lost 9 bases and J lost 1 base. The CDR3 nucleotides read TGTGCCACGGGGGGAGGCACAGATACGCAGTATTTT. Its protein product is CATGGGTDTQYF.

J is TRBJ2-3 and V is TRBV29-1, with D tentatively TRBD2 (7 bases). The germline CDR1 and CDR2 sequences are SQVTM and ANQGSEA. Trimming stripped 2 bases from V and 5 bases from J, with 17 bases between. The CDR3 runs 15 residues. The DNA of the CDR3 is TGCAGCGTTGAAACTGTCCGGGGGGCCGGAGATACGCAGTATTTT. It encodes CSVETVRGAGDTQYF.

This clone has a single count. The chain recombines TRBV6-1 with TRBJ1-2; D call uncertain. The V gene lost 5 bases and the J gene lost 0 bases, with 7 bases spanning the gap. The CDR3 covers 13 residues. The germline gives CDR1 MNHNS, CDR2 SASEGT. CDR3: CASSLHSNYGYTF. CDR3 in DNA: TGTGCCAGCAGTCTCCACTCTAACTATGGCTACACCTTC.

With respect to this clone: Other DNA sequences from this sample encode an identical CDR3 as well. V usage is TRBV5-6 and J usage is TRBJ2-7; the D is unclear. The CDR3 sequence is 12 residues long. Germline assignment: CDR1 SGHDT and CDR2 YYEEEE. Deletions cut 5 bases from V and 1 base from J, with 7 bases between. The CDR3 DNA is TGTGCCAGCAGTTTTTGGTCCTACGAGCAGTACTTC. Its translation is CASSFWSYEQYF. The full variable domain, in which reference TRBV5-6 and TRBJ2-7 provide the parts outside the CDR3, is DAGVTQSPTHLIKTRGQQVTLRCSPKSGHDTVSWYQQALGQGPQFIFQYYEEEERQRGNFPDRFSGHQFPNYSSELNVNALLLGDSALYLCASSFWSYEQYFGPGTRLTVT.

The chain employs TRBV7-6 and TRBJ2-1, with D possibly TRBD1 on 6 matching bases. V was shortened by 1 base and J by 4 bases, with 14 bases between the two germline ends. Per the germline V gene, CDR1 is SGHVS and CDR2 is FNYEAQ. The CDR3 spans 16 residues. The CDR3 DNA reads TGTGCCAGCAGCTTAGGCCCCCGACAGGTTTACAATGAGCAGTTCTTC. Translated, it gives CASSLGPRQVYNEQFF.

The rearrangement uses TRBV7-9 and TRBJ1-4; D call uncertain. The CDR3 is 15 amino acids. Trimming removed 1 base from V and 3 bases from J, with 9 bases in between. CDR1 SEHNR and CDR2 FQNEAQ come from the germline V gene (reference sequence). The CDR3: CASSLGDQANEKLFF. Written as DNA, the CDR3 is TGTGCCAGCAGCTTAGGGGATCAGGCTAATGAAAAACTGTTTTTT.

The V call is TRBV27, the J call TRBJ2-7; D possibly corresponds to TRBD1 (5 bases). The length of the CDR3 is 15 residues. Trimming shortened V by 4 bases and J by 3 bases, and 16 bases separated the two germline ends. The germline gives CDR1 MNHEY, CDR2 SMNVEV (reference sequence). CDR3: CASSYPLGVNYEQYF. The CDR3 DNA follows: TGTGCCAGCAGTTACCCTCTAGGGGTGAACTACGAGCAGTACTTC.

The rearrangement links TRBV10-3 to TRBJ2-1; tentatively, D is TRBD1 or TRBD2 (5 bases each). Per the germline V gene, CDR1 is ENHRY and CDR2 is SYGVKD. The CDR3 runs to 15 residues. Trimming removed 6 bases at V and 6 bases at J, with 18 bases between. The CDR3 region is CAISPGVPRGNEQFF. The CDR3 nucleotides read TGTGCCATCAGCCCCGGGGTACCGAGGGGCAATGAGCAGTTCTTC.

The chain links TRBV18 to TRBJ2-6; D may be TRBD2 (6 bases). The CDR3 covers 15 residues. Trimming took off 4 bases at V and 2 bases at J, with 9 bases between the two ends. CDR1 and CDR2 from the germline V gene are KGHSH and LQKENI. The CDR3 DNA sequence: TGTGCCAGCTCACGCCCGGGGGCTGGGGCCAACGTCCTGACTTTC. This codes for CASSRPGAGANVLTF.

The chain links TRBV7-2 to TRBJ2-7, with TRBD1 identical over 9 bases. Per germline, CDR1 SGHTA and CDR2 FQGNSA. Unmatched junction bases numbered 6, after V lost 2 bases and J lost 1 base. This CDR3 is built from 16 residues. This chain's CDR3 is CASSLTRDRASYEQYF. CDR3 nucleotide sequence: TGTGCCAGCAGCTTAACCCGGGACAGGGCGTCCTACGAGCAGTACTTC.

This chain links TRBV29-1 with TRBJ2-7; D not certain. V lost 2 bases and J 6 bases, leaving 8 bases between the germline ends. Germline V gives CDR1 SQVTM, CDR2 ANQGSEA. This CDR3 region has 11 residues. DNA for the CDR3: TGCAGCGTTGAATTAGGTTTCGAGCAGTACTTC. This sequence encodes CSVELGFEQYF.

A single count supports this clone. The genes are TRBV7-2 and TRBJ2-7, with 10 bases fitting TRBD1. The J segment lost 6 bases and the V segment lost 7 bases, leaving 9 bases of the junction unmatched. CDR3 length equals 14 residues. CDR1 is SGHTA, CDR2 FQGNSA, per germline. CDR3 protein: CASTTGGQMSEQYF. CDR3 DNA: TGTGCCAGCACGACAGGGGGCCAGATGAGCGAGCAGTACTTC.

On this clone itself: Other DNA sequences from this sample encode an identical CDR3 as well. The chain has TRBV5-1 and TRBJ1-6, with unresolved D. This CDR3 is built from 16 residues. The V end was cut by 0 bases, the J end by 0 bases, with 7 bases between. Germline CDR1 SGHRS, CDR2 YFSETQ. CDR3 coding DNA: TGCGCCAGCAGCTTGGCCTCTAGCTCCTATAATTCACCCCTCCACTTT. Residues: CASSLASSSYNSPLHF.

Only a few counts were recorded for this clone. V usage is TRBV6-1 and J usage is TRBJ1-5; D call uncertain. The CDR3 runs 15 residues. CDR1 and CDR2 (germline): MNHNS, SASEGT. Trimming removed 2 bases at V and 7 bases at J, with 15 bases between. CDR3 protein: CASSERVGSAQPQHF. For the CDR3, the DNA is TGTGCCAGCAGTGAAAGGGTAGGGAGTGCCCAGCCCCAGCATTTT.

This clone was detected only a few times. J is TRBJ1-1 and V is TRBV6-1; D gene unclear. V shed 0 bases and J shed 4 bases, with 9 bases lying between them. This CDR3 is built from 14 residues. Germline V gives CDR1 MNHNS, CDR2 SASEGT. The CDR3 DNA reads TGTGCCAGCAGTGAAGCACCAGGCCGCACTGAAGCTTTCTTT. It encodes CASSEAPGRTEAFF.

A single count supports this clone. The gene calls are TRBV2 and TRBJ2-1; TRBD1 is a possible D gene (6 bases). Germline V gene lookup returns CDR1 SNHLY and CDR2 FYNNEI. The V end lost 6 bases, the J end lost 2 bases, and 11 bases lay between the germline ends. The CDR3 covers 14 residues. The CDR3 nucleotides read TGTGCCAGCAGCCCCGGGACAACCTACAATGAGCAGTTCTTC. Residues: CASSPGTTYNEQFF.

This clone has a handful of counts. This chain connects TRBV30 to TRBJ1-1; D not certain. This CDR3 region has 14 residues. V was trimmed by 1 base and J by 0 bases, leaving 9 bases between them. Germline V gene lookup returns CDR1 GTSNPN and CDR2 SVGIG (reference sequence). The CDR3 sequence is CAWSEGRVNTEAFF. The CDR3 DNA reads as TGTGCCTGGAGTGAAGGACGGGTGAACACTGAAGCTTTCTTT.

The chain couples TRBV5-4 to TRBJ2-3, with TRBD2 identical over 11 bases. The CDR3 length is 17 residues. In germline, CDR1 is SGHNT, CDR2 YYREEE (reference sequence). V lost 4 bases to trimming and J lost 6 bases; unmatched junction nucleotides: 13. The CDR3 spells CASSRRLAGPAADTQYF. CDR3 sequence (DNA): TGTGCCAGCAGCCGACGACTAGCGGGGCCCGCCGCCGATACGCAGTATTTT.

The chain recombines TRBV7-2 with TRBJ1-1; no clear D gene. The CDR3 is 13 residues long. Germline V gene sequence: CDR1 SGHTA, CDR2 FQGNSA. V was cut by 4 bases and J by 5 bases, with 11 bases left in between. In DNA form, the CDR3 reads TGTGCCAGCAGCTCTATAAGCGGGACTGAAGCTTTCTTT. Its translation is CASSSISGTEAFF.

On this clone itself: The sample has other DNA sequences that encode this CDR3 too. The chain has TRBV12-5 and TRBJ2-5; D not resolved. Germline lookup yields CDR1 LGHNT and CDR2 FRNRAP. V gave up 5 bases and J gave up 3 bases, with 7 bases separating them. The length of the CDR3 is 12 residues. The CDR3 reads CASGPREETQYF. The CDR3 DNA reads as TGTGCTAGTGGTCCCCGGGAAGAGACCCAGTACTTC.

The chain couples TRBV2 to TRBJ2-2; either TRBD1 or TRBD2 may supply D (5 bases each). There are 15 residues in the CDR3. Germline assignment: CDR1 SNHLY and CDR2 FYNNEI. The ends were cut back, 6 bases at V and 2 bases at J, with 13 bases in the middle. CDR3 nucleotide sequence: TGTGCCAGCAGGGCCGGGACGTTTAACACCGGGGAGCTGTTTTTT. This translates into CASRAGTFNTGELFF.

This rearrangement joins TRBV10-3 to TRBJ2-7; the D gene is possibly TRBD2 (5 bases). Between the trimmed V and J ends, which lost 3 bases and 7 bases, there was a span of 13 bases. This CDR3 contains 13 residues. From germline, CDR1 is ENHRY and CDR2 SYGVKD. CDR3 nucleotides: TGTGCCATCAGTGACGAGCGGCGTGGGGAGCAGTACTTC. Protein: CAISDERRGEQYF.

In this sample, this clone turned up a few times. A junction boundary mismatches the germline segment, possibly from a read error. The gene calls are TRBV7-7 and TRBJ2-5, with 7 bases lining up with TRBD1. The CDR3 covers 13 residues. Germline values: CDR1 SSHAT, CDR2 FNYEAQ (reference sequence). CDR3 coding DNA: TGTGCTAGCAGCCCTGGACAGGTCGAGACCCAGTACTTC. Translation: CASSPGQVETQYF.